Presented here are 20 T cell receptor beta chains from one specimen sequenced in a study of blood T cell repertoires in COVID-19. Some clones are missing from TCRdb's copy, which holds only in-frame ones; the method was immunoSEQ multiplex PCR. The data show 75,000 to 100,000 clones, over 75% seen once. Source material: peripheral blood. These receptors were collected from a man between 60 and 75 years old with acute or convalescent COVID-19.

V and J are TRBV24-1 and TRBJ1-5, with D maybe TRBD1 (6 bases). CDR1 and CDR2 from the germline V gene are KGHDR and SFDVKD. This CDR3 has 14 amino acids. The V end lost 10 bases, the J end lost 5 bases, and 17 bases lay between the germline ends. The DNA of the CDR3 is TGTGCCACAAAAAAACAGGGTGGGGATCAGCCCCAGCATTTT. Its translation is CATKKQGGDQPQHF.

As regards this clone: At one of its ends the junction is not consistent with the germline gene, which may arise from a read error. The chain has TRBV19 and TRBJ2-3, with 8 nucleotides matching TRBD2. The CDR3 has 15 amino acids. Per the germline V gene, CDR1 is LNHDA and CDR2 is SQIVND (reference sequence). CDR3 protein: CASSVESGSGDTQYF. DNA of the CDR3: TGTGCCAGTAGTGTAGAAAGCGGGAGTGGTGATACGCAGTATTTT.

V gene TRBV5-1 combines with J gene TRBJ2-5; TRBD1 might be the D (6 bases). The V gene's germline CDR1 is SGHRS and CDR2 YFSETQ. This CDR3 has 15 residues. V lost 4 bases and J 4 bases, leaving 17 bases between the germline ends. CDR3 DNA: TGCGCCAGCAGCCCAGGACAGCCGGTTCGAGAGACCCAGTACTTC. The encoded protein is CASSPGQPVRETQYF.

The chain is built from TRBV28 and TRBJ1-4, with 12 bases fitting TRBD1. The ends lost 8 bases at V and 1 base at J; junction bases unmatched: 11. Germline loops: CDR1 MDHEN, CDR2 SYDVKM. The length of the CDR3 is 18 residues. CDR3 in amino acids: CASLRGQGALRTNEKLFF. The CDR3 coding sequence is TGTGCCAGCTTGAGGGGACAGGGGGCCTTGAGAACTAATGAAAAACTGTTTTTT.

The chain uses TRBV5-6 and TRBJ1-5; D unresolved. CDR3 length: 14 residues. Germline V gene data show CDR1 as SGHDT and CDR2 as YYEEEE. The ends were cut back, 0 bases at V and 7 bases at J, with 11 bases in the middle. The CDR3 DNA follows: TGTGCCAGCAGCTTGGCCCCACCTGGCCAGCCCCAGCATTTT. Translating gives CASSLAPPGQPQHF. Full variable domain (rest looked up from reference TRBV5-6 and TRBJ1-5): DAGVTQSPTHLIKTRGQQVTLRCSPKSGHDTVSWYQQALGQGPQFIFQYYEEEERQRGNFPDRFSGHQFPNYSSELNVNALLLGDSALYLCASSLAPPGQPQHFGDGTRLSIL.

V is TRBV28 and J is TRBJ2-5, with TRBD1 identical over 8 bases. The CDR3 has 15 residues. Per germline, CDR1 MDHEN and CDR2 SYDVKM. Unmatched junction bases numbered 12, after V lost 7 bases and J lost 5 bases. Here the CDR3 reads CASIDRGRPGETQYF. The CDR3 DNA follows: TGTGCCAGCATTGACAGGGGTAGGCCTGGCGAGACCCAGTACTTC.

The CDR3 is CASSVDRGDQPQHF. DNA of the CDR3: TGTGCCAGCAGCGTCGACAGGGGGGATCAGCCCCAGCATTTT. V usage is TRBV7-9 and J usage is TRBJ1-5, with TRBD1 identical over 9 bases. Germline V gene data show CDR1 as SEHNR and CDR2 as FQNEAQ (reference sequence). The CDR3 has 14 residues. V gave up 5 bases and J gave up 5 bases; unmatched junction bases: 4.

The gene calls are TRBV6-5 and TRBJ2-7; 9 nucleotides line up with TRBD1. The CDR3 contains 15 residues. V shed 6 bases, J shed 1 base, and the junction held 7 bases outside the gene matches. Looked up from germline, CDR1 is MNHEY and CDR2 is SVGAGI. CDR3 protein: CASSLTGGFSYEQYF. Written as DNA, the CDR3 is TGTGCCAGCAGCCTGACAGGGGGTTTTTCCTACGAGCAGTACTTC.

CDR3 residues: CASSLVLLGTGELFF. DNA of the CDR3: TGTGCCAGCAGCTTAGTTCTCCTAGGAACCGGGGAGCTGTTTTTT. This chain connects TRBV7-6 to TRBJ2-2; D gene uncertain. Trimming left V 1 base short and J 5 bases short, with 11 bases between. Looked up from germline, CDR1 is SGHVS and CDR2 is FNYEAQ. The CDR3 has 15 residues.

The chain employs TRBV29-1 and TRBJ1-2; 10 bases are a match to TRBD1. The germline V gene has CDR1 SQVTM and CDR2 ANQGSEA. V lost 1 base to trimming and J lost 8 bases; unmatched junction nucleotides: 10. CDR3 length: 15 residues. As DNA, the CDR3 is TGCAGCGTTGAAGGCGGGGACAGGGGAAGGGGAGGCTACACCTTC. It codes for CSVEGGDRGRGGYTF.

This clone occurred once. The rearrangement links TRBV7-8 to TRBJ2-5; a possible D gene is TRBD2 (5 bases). CDR3 length: 15 residues. Trimming left V 1 base short and J 4 bases short, with 13 bases between. Per the germline V gene, CDR1 is SGHVS and CDR2 is FQNEAQ. The CDR3 spells CASSLGQTKGETQYF. CDR3 nucleotide sequence: TGTGCCAGCAGCTTAGGCCAGACTAAAGGAGAGACCCAGTACTTC. The variable domain in full, with the rest retrieved from reference TRBV7-8 and TRBJ2-5, is GAGVSQSPRYKVAKRGQDVALRCDPISGHVSLFWYQQALGQGPEFLTYFQNEAQLDKSGLPSDRFFAERPEGSVSTLKIQRTQQEDSAVYLCASSLGQTKGETQYFGPGTRLLVL.

The J gene is TRBJ2-3, the V gene TRBV5-1, with D hard to call. Deletions cut 3 bases from V and 3 bases from J, with 5 bases between. The CDR3 runs to 12 residues. Germline V CDR1 and CDR2: SGHRS, YFSETQ. In nucleotides, the CDR3 is TGCGCCAGCAGCTCAGAAACAGATACGCAGTATTTT. It encodes CASSSETDTQYF.

This chain joins TRBV11-2 and TRBJ1-4; D might be TRBD1 (5 bases). The germline V and J ends were trimmed by 3 bases and 0 bases, with 11 bases remaining between them. CDR3 size: 16 residues. Germline V gene lookup returns CDR1 SGHAT and CDR2 FQNNGV. In DNA form, the CDR3 reads TGTGCCAGCAGCTTTTTTCAGGGATCAACTAATGAAAAACTGTTTTTT. As protein: CASSFFQGSTNEKLFF.

This sequence joins TRBV11-2 and TRBJ2-7, with no clear D. Trimming removed 1 base from V and 2 bases from J, with 6 bases in between. The CDR3 spans 13 residues. Germline-derived CDR1 and CDR2 are SGHAT and FQNNGV. In nucleotides, the CDR3 is TGTGCCAGCAGCTTAGGCGCCCCCTACGAGCAGTACTTC. It codes for CASSLGAPYEQYF.

The V call is TRBV7-2, the J call TRBJ2-1; the D is unclear. The germline CDR1 and CDR2 sequences are SGHTA and FQGNSA. This CDR3 has 14 residues. V lost 0 bases and J lost 0, with 3 bases in between. CDR3 in DNA: TGTGCCAGCAGCTTAGCTAGCTCCTACAATGAGCAGTTCTTC. Its translation: CASSLASSYNEQFF.

The gene calls are TRBV28 and TRBJ1-4, with a possible D match to TRBD1 (5 bases). The CDR3 is 15 residues long. Germline CDR1 MDHEN, CDR2 SYDVKM. The germline V and J ends were trimmed by 4 bases and 7 bases, with 16 bases remaining between them. The CDR3 here is CASSSPTALGEKLFF. The CDR3 nucleotides read TGTGCCAGCAGTTCCCCGACAGCCCTTGGTGAAAAACTGTTTTTT.

V and J are TRBV14 and TRBJ1-5; D gene unclear. Trimming took 2 bases from V and 5 from J, leaving 10 bases between them. Germline-derived CDR1 and CDR2 are SGHDN and FVKESK. The CDR3 has 14 residues. CDR3 bases: TGTGCCAGCAGCCAAAATCCGGGTGATCAGCCCCAGCATTTT. Protein product: CASSQNPGDQPQHF. Variable domain in full (rest from reference TRBV14 and TRBJ1-5): EAGVTQFPSHSVIEKGQTVTLRCDPISGHDNLYWYRRVMGKEIKFLLHFVKESKQDESGMPNNRFLAERTGGTYSTLKVQPAELEDSGVYFCASSQNPGDQPQHFGDGTRLSIL.

The V call is TRBV10-1, the J call TRBJ2-3; TRBD2 aligns across 15 bases. This CDR3 contains 21 residues. After removal of 2 bases from V and 4 bases from J, the junction contained 16 bases not matched to a gene. Germline V CDR1 and CDR2: WNHNN, SYGVQD (reference sequence). The CDR3 DNA is TGCGCCAGCAGTGAGCGGCGGGGACTAGCGGGGGGCGCGTTCCGACCAGATACGCAGTATTTT. Translated: CASSERRGLAGGAFRPDTQYF.

This clone was observed once. The V gene is TRBV28, the J gene TRBJ2-7, with D perhaps TRBD2 (6 bases). The CDR3 totals 15 residues. V was shortened by 5 bases and J by 0 bases, with 14 bases between the two germline ends. Germline values: CDR1 MDHEN, CDR2 SYDVKM. The CDR3 bases are TGTGCCAGCAGTGTCTATCGGGGGAGCTCCTACGAGCAGTACTTC. Translated, it gives CASSVYRGSSYEQYF.

The chain joins TRBV6-5 to TRBJ1-6, with 7 nucleotides matching TRBD1. Germline CDR1 is MNHEY and CDR2 is SVGAGI. The CDR3 has 14 amino acids. Losses at the gene ends were 5 bases for V and 8 bases for J; bases not matched to a gene: 6. CDR3 nucleotides: TGTGCCAGCAGTCTGACAGGGTTTGATTCACCCCTCCACTTT. This gives the protein CASSLTGFDSPLHF.